The 18 T cell receptor beta chains below all came from one sample that was sequenced in a study of technical replicates of blood from several donors. Profiling relied on immunoSEQ multiplex PCR, and the TCRdb table lists in-frame clones only, not all of them. This sample yields tens of thousands of clones, of which over 80% are seen a single time; under 0.3% belongs to the top ten. The sequenced material came from T cells isolated from PBMCs. Receptor source: a human donor in good health.

The chain combines TRBV7-3 with TRBJ2-2; 9 bases are a match to TRBD2. In germline, CDR1 is SGHTA, CDR2 FQGTGA. CDR3 length: 18 residues. Trimming cost V 5 bases and J 0 bases; bases outside gene matches: 10. The CDR3 DNA reads as TGTGCCAGCAGCCCCCAGCTAGCGGGGCGATCGAACACCGGGGAGCTGTTTTTT. Amino acid sequence: CASSPQLAGRSNTGELFF.

V and J are TRBV6-1 and TRBJ1-1; maybe TRBD1 (6 bases). Germline lookup yields CDR1 MNHNS and CDR2 SASEGT. The CDR3 is 14 residues long. The V end lost 11 bases, the J end lost 3 bases, and 19 bases lay between the germline ends. The CDR3 protein is CAGNSPGQDTEAFF. CDR3 in DNA: TGTGCCGGAAACTCCCCGGGACAAGACACTGAAGCTTTCTTT.

The count of this clone is one. The chain uses TRBV19 and TRBJ1-2, with a possible D match to TRBD1 (6 bases). CDR3 size: 14 residues. V was pared by 6 bases and J by 1 base, with 12 bases between. CDR1 is LNHDA and CDR2 is SQIVND in the germline V gene (reference sequence). Here the CDR3 reads CASRQGRINYGYTF. CDR3 bases: TGTGCCAGTAGGCAGGGGAGAATTAACTATGGCTACACCTTC.

J is TRBJ2-1 and V is TRBV6-6; unclear D gene. The CDR3 consists of 13 residues. CDR1 and CDR2 from the germline V gene are MNHNY and SVGAGI (reference sequence). The V end lost 2 bases, the J end lost 9 bases, and 11 bases lay between the germline ends. The CDR3 DNA reads TGTGCCAGCAGTTACAACCCCCTAAGTGAGCAGTTCTTC. Protein sequence: CASSYNPLSEQFF.

The chain joins TRBV29-1 to TRBJ2-7; 7 bases agree with TRBD1. The CDR3 extends over 11 amino acids. Unmatched junction bases numbered 4, after V lost 6 bases and J lost 5 bases. The germline CDR1 and CDR2 sequences are SQVTM and ANQGSEA. The CDR3 coding sequence is TGCAGCGTGACAGGGTCTGACGAGCAGTACTTC. It translates to CSVTGSDEQYF.

The chain recombines TRBV10-3 with TRBJ2-2; the match to TRBD1 covers 8 bases. V was pared by 9 bases and J by 6 bases, with 6 bases of the junction left unmatched. The CDR3 has 13 residues. Germline lookup yields CDR1 ENHRY and CDR2 SYGVKD. In DNA, the CDR3 is TGTGCCATAAGTTCAGGGGGCCCCGGGGAGCTGTTTTTT. Translated, it gives CAISSGGPGELFF.

This clone was counted between two and nine times. The V call is TRBV5-1, the J call TRBJ1-1; D gene unclear. The CDR3 sequence is 11 residues long. Germline values: CDR1 SGHRS, CDR2 YFSETQ. Trimming left V 0 bases short and J 8 bases short, with 5 bases between. The CDR3 bases are TGCGCCAGCAGCTTGGGAGGAGAAGCTTTCTTT. Translated, it gives CASSLGGEAFF.

The V call is TRBV29-1, the J call TRBJ1-2; D is ambiguous. The germline V gene encodes CDR1 SQVTM and CDR2 ANQGSEA. The V end was cut by 7 bases, the J end by 7 bases, with 16 bases between. There are 12 residues in the CDR3. As DNA, the CDR3 is TGCAGCGCCCTAGTGGATGTCGGTGGCTACACCTTC. Translating gives CSALVDVGGYTF.

CDR3 in DNA: TGTGCCAGCAGCTCCCGGAGGAGACTAGCGGATACCTACGAGCAGTACTTC. This gives the protein CASSSRRRLADTYEQYF. The J gene is TRBJ2-7, the V gene TRBV21-1; the D call TRBD2 from the table was never checked on the DNA. TRBV21-1 is a recognized pseudogene. The CDR3 extends over 17 amino acids.

Only one count was recorded for this clone. The chain recombines TRBV27 with TRBJ2-7, with D perhaps TRBD1 (7 bases). The CDR3 is 14 residues long. The V end was cut by 6 bases, the J end by 6 bases, with 18 bases between. CDR1 MNHEY and CDR2 SMNVEV come from the germline V gene (reference sequence). CDR3 loop: CASRGGGGMGEQYF. The CDR3 DNA is TGTGCCAGCAGAGGCGGAGGGGGCATGGGCGAGCAGTACTTC.

This chain connects TRBV4-1 to TRBJ1-2; D not resolved. Trimming took 6 bases from V and 2 from J, leaving 7 bases between them. Germline CDR1 is MGHRA and CDR2 is YSYEKL. The CDR3 sequence is 12 residues long. The DNA for the CDR3 is TGCGCCAGCAGGGACTGGAACTATGGCTACACCTTC. Encoded protein: CASRDWNYGYTF.

This chain joins TRBV4-1 and TRBJ2-1; perhaps TRBD2 as D (6 bases). The CDR3 length is 15 residues. Germline V gives CDR1 MGHRA, CDR2 YSYEKL. The V gene lost 1 base and the J gene lost 1 base, with 8 bases spanning the gap. The CDR3: CASSQGDFSYNEQFF. The CDR3 coding sequence is TGCGCCAGCAGCCAAGGGGACTTTTCCTACAATGAGCAGTTCTTC.

This clone was picked up one time. V and J are TRBV5-1 and TRBJ1-5, with 8 bases that match TRBD1. V dropped 5 bases and J dropped 6; count of bases not matched to a gene: 13. There are 16 residues in the CDR3. Germline-derived CDR1 and CDR2 are SGHRS and YFSETQ. DNA for the CDR3: TGCGCCAGCAGAACCGGGACAGGAGACGATTTTCAGCCCCAGCATTTT. This translates into CASRTGTGDDFQPQHF.

This chain joins TRBV10-3 and TRBJ2-2; TRBD1 agrees at 11 bases. Germline assignment: CDR1 ENHRY and CDR2 SYGVKD. The CDR3 has 16 amino acids. The J segment lost 4 bases and the V segment lost 6 bases, leaving 7 bases of the junction unmatched. The CDR3 loop is CAISNGQGAGTGELFF. DNA for the CDR3: TGTGCCATCAGCAACGGACAGGGGGCGGGCACCGGGGAGCTGTTTTTT.

The V and J genes are TRBV30 and TRBJ2-7; 9 bases fit TRBD1. The germline V gene has CDR1 GTSNPN and CDR2 SVGIG (reference sequence). The CDR3 length is 16 residues. V lost 3 bases to trimming and J lost 2 bases; unmatched junction nucleotides: 11. As DNA, the CDR3 is TGTGCCTGGAGCCCTCCGGGACAGGGTTTCACCTACGAGCAGTACTTC. This sequence encodes CAWSPPGQGFTYEQYF. Full variable domain (outside the CDR3, taken from reference TRBV30 and TRBJ2-7): SQTIHQWPATLVQPVGSPLSLECTVEGTSNPNLYWYRQAAGRGLQLLFYSVGIGQISSEVPQNLSASRPQDRQFILSSKKLLLSDSGFYLCAWSPPGQGFTYEQYFGPGTRLTVT.

V is TRBV28 and J is TRBJ1-1; D is undetermined. The V end lost 6 bases, the J end lost 5 bases, and 10 bases lay between the germline ends. The CDR3 sequence is 12 residues long. Germline-derived CDR1 and CDR2 are MDHEN and SYDVKM. CDR3 DNA sequence: TGTGCCAGCAGGGCGGGGAGGACTGAAGCTTTCTTT. It translates to CASRAGRTEAFF.

The chain has TRBV4-1 and TRBJ2-7; TRBD1 aligns across 10 bases. The CDR3 extends over 18 amino acids. Germline values: CDR1 MGHRA, CDR2 YSYEKL. The J segment lost 3 bases and the V segment lost 1 base, leaving 12 bases of the junction unmatched. The CDR3, as DNA: TGCGCCAGCAGCCAAGCCACCAATCGGGACAGGGGAATCTACGAGCAGTACTTC. As protein: CASSQATNRDRGIYEQYF.

J is TRBJ1-2 and V is TRBV29-1; a possible D gene is TRBD1 (5 bases). CDR3 length equals 13 residues. The V end was cut by 2 bases, the J end by 2 bases, with 9 bases between. Germline-derived CDR1 and CDR2 are SQVTM and ANQGSEA. The CDR3 region is CSVEPTENYGYTF. The CDR3 nucleotides read TGCAGCGTTGAACCGACAGAGAACTATGGCTACACCTTC.